Detailed here is one T cell receptor (beta chain). This clonotype was counted only a few times. The target of this receptor is not known. One base away there is no much larger clone; base qualities are not given. This record belongs to a study of T-cell memory formation after mild COVID-19 (dated by TCRdb to 2020 to 2023). Describing the broader study: TCR sequence clusters from the two donors were largely donor specific. Two young, previously healthy adult volunteers, one female and one male, were included in the cohort. In two donors, T-cell clones that expanded and contracted after mild COVID-19 were followed by sequencing TCRalpha and TCRbeta repertoires longitudinally.

TCRdb lists the instrument as Illumina NovaSeq 6000. Using 5'RACE with constant-segment primers, TCRalpha and TCRbeta cDNA libraries were constructed, with sample barcodes and unique molecular identifiers added in the process. Trizol reagent was used to extract RNA from every sample. Library amplification was performed in two PCR steps, and a second sample barcode and Illumina TruSeq adapters were introduced in the second step. Sequencing of the libraries was done on an Illumina NovaSeq, producing 2 x 150 bp paired-end reads. For the original study's pipeline: Reads were demultiplexed and collapsed into UMI-guided consensus sequences with migec v1.2.7. Using mixcr v2.1.11, UMI consensuses were aligned to TRA and TRB V and J templates and then assembled into clonotypes. A clonotype was counted as expanded or contracted only if both edgeR and NoisET called the change significant, with noise models trained on biological replicates. edgeR calls used a false discovery rate-adjusted p below 0.01 and a log2 fold-change threshold of 1. As an exploratory analysis of dynamics, PCA with hierarchical clustering was applied to max-normalized trajectories of the 1000 most abundant clonotypes. Separately sequenced CD4+ and CD8+ repertoires were used to assign a CD4 or CD8 phenotype to each responding clone. Through fastp at Q25 and MiXCR, TCRdb rebuilt clones from the public reads, retaining in-frame beta chains. Every CDR3 protein is listed once, alongside the most common genes and DNA of its rows. The V and J calls shown here were made by TCRdb, not taken from the authors' results. A total of around 400,000 distinct CDR3 sequences appear in this sample, about 24% of them only once. Of the sample, around 9% is held by the ten largest clones.

General findings and caveats noted by the study authors: The study covered only a couple of mild cases, and larger cohorts including severe cases with pre-infection samples were considered necessary. SARS-CoV-2 specificity of the second-wave clones peaking on day 37 was not confirmed. From day 15 to 85, contracting clones showed balanced CD4/CD8 phenotypes, whereas a second wave of clones that expanded from day 15 to 37 leaned towards CD4+. Some responding clones were detected in pre-infection memory, which suggested that pre-existing cross-reactive memory T cells had joined the SARS-CoV-2 response. Contracting CD4+ clones were found mainly in CM and EM memory subsets, while CD8+ clones were enriched in EMRA.

The CDR3 sequence holds 13 residues, the cysteine and phenylalanine included. The sequence is cut down to CDR3 DNA, 39 bases in frame from base 1. CDR1 MNHNS and CDR2 SASEGT were looked up in the germline V gene. V and J are truncated by 0 bases and 4 bases respectively, leaving an intervening sequence of 6 bases. PBMCs were isolated by Ficoll-Paque density gradient centrifugation. Sequenced: PBMCs or a T cell subset sorted from them (not recorded which). The TCR was taken from an adult woman who had mild COVID-19 (a few samples of this study predate the infection). The sample titles of this study are shuffled in the database, so cell type and time point are left out; the donor was told from shared clones. The chain links TRBV6-1 with TRBJ1-2; there is no confident call for the D gene. The nucleotides read TGTGCCAGCAGTGAAGCATCCCCCTATGGCTACACCTTC. Translated, this is CASSEASPYGYTF.